The clone carrying this TCR beta chain is deemed medium-sized (0.01 to 0.1%). Germline CDR1 is SGHTS and CDR2 is YDEGEE. The CDR3 runs 15 residues. Trimming removed 5 bases from V and 2 bases from J, with 15 bases in between. The data were obtained in a study of blood T cell repertoires in COVID-19. TCRdb's table, derived via immunoSEQ multiplex PCR, lists solely in-frame clones and lacks some. The table shows 150,000 or so clones, with just over 85% occurring only once. This receptor was obtained from a man aged 45 to 65 who had recovered from COVID-19. The rearrangement links TRBV5-8 to TRBJ2-3; possible D gene TRBD1, 6 bases. Sample: PBMCs or T cells enriched from blood (not recorded which). Here the CDR3 DNA reads TGTGCCAGCAGGCCGGAGAGGGGACACACAGATACGCAGTATTTT. It encodes CASRPERGHTDTQYF.